The 11 T cell receptor beta chains below all came from one sample that was sequenced in a study of response to subunit inactivated influenza vaccine. TCRdb reprocessed the RT-PCR reads with MiXCR, giving one entry per CDR3 protein. The profile shows around 480,000 distinct CDR3 sequences, approximately 9.9% of them singletons. The sample consisted of PBMCs from blood, taken about 6 weeks after vaccination. The origin of the receptors is a man aged 50 to 59 who received an inactivated influenza vaccine.

This rearrangement joins TRBV9 to TRBJ2-3; 11 nucleotides agree with TRBD2. With 4 bases clipped from V and 1 base from J, the junction kept 5 bases outside the gene matches. Germline loops: CDR1 SGDLS, CDR2 YYNGEE. The CDR3 spans 16 residues. The CDR3 DNA follows: TGTGCCAGCAGCAGACAACTAGCGGGGGGCACAGATACGCAGTATTTT. Its translation: CASSRQLAGGTDTQYF.

The sample holds many counts of this clonotype. The V call is TRBV7-6, the J call TRBJ2-7; TRBD1 matches 8 bases. The CDR3 runs to 16 residues. Germline lookup yields CDR1 SGHVS and CDR2 FNYEAQ. Trimming removed 5 bases from V and 4 bases from J; junction bases left unmatched: 13. The CDR3 spells CASSPDGQGFFYEQYF. CDR3 bases: TGTGCCAGCAGCCCCGACGGACAGGGTTTTTTTTACGAGCAGTACTTC.

This clonotype was found many times. V and J are TRBV5-1 and TRBJ2-7; 7 bases are shared with TRBD2. V shed 4 bases, J shed 5 bases, and the junction held 3 bases outside the gene matches. CDR1 SGHRS and CDR2 YFSETQ come from the germline V gene. The CDR3 sequence is 12 residues long. Here the CDR3 DNA reads TGCGCCAGCAGCGGCGGGACTAACGAGCAGTACTTC. Translation gives CASSGGTNEQYF.

This clonotype has ten or more counts. Mismatch with germline at one junction end may stem from a read error. The chain carries TRBV12-3 or TRBV12-4 and TRBJ2-2; tentatively, D is TRBD1 (5 bases). The CDR3 covers 12 residues. CDR3 nucleotides: TGTGCCAGCAGGTTAGGGGCCGGGGAGCTGTTTTTT. Residues: CASRLGAGELFF.

In this sample, this clonotype turned up many times. The gene calls are TRBV29-1 and TRBJ2-3; no clear D gene. Trimming took 7 bases from V and 2 from J, leaving 10 bases between them. Germline V gives CDR1 SQVTM, CDR2 ANQGSEA. This CDR3 is built from 12 residues. This CDR3 reads CSGTTVTDTQYF. CDR3 DNA sequence: TGCAGCGGGACGACTGTCACAGATACGCAGTATTTT.

The V gene is TRBV5-1, the J gene TRBJ2-3; 14 bases line up with TRBD2. Germline CDR1 SGHRS, CDR2 YFSETQ. V was clipped by 4 bases and J by 3 bases; unmatched bases: 10. CDR3 length: 18 amino acids. The DNA for the CDR3 is TGCGCCAGCAGCCTAGGGACTAGCGGGAGTCGGTTGACAGATACGCAGTATTTT. Amino acids: CASSLGTSGSRLTDTQYF.

The chain combines TRBV12-3 or TRBV12-4 with TRBJ2-3; TRBD1 agrees at 10 bases. V dropped 6 bases and J dropped 2; count of bases not matched to a gene: 8. The CDR3 length is 16 residues. CDR3 region: CASSTSGTGATDTQYF. The CDR3 DNA is TGTGCCAGCAGCACTTCCGGGACAGGGGCCACAGATACGCAGTATTTT.

The chain carries TRBV2 and TRBJ2-7; 7 nucleotides align to TRBD2. There are 16 residues in the CDR3. Germline assignment: CDR1 SNHLY and CDR2 FYNNEI. Losses at the gene ends were 0 bases for V and 6 bases for J; bases not matched to a gene: 11. This CDR3 is CASSEAGGGPSSEQYF. CDR3 DNA sequence: TGTGCCAGCAGTGAAGCCGGGGGAGGGCCCTCGAGCGAGCAGTACTTC.

This clonotype has only a few counts. The rearrangement links TRBV6-2 or TRBV6-3 to TRBJ1-5; 10 positions match TRBD1. CDR1 MNHEY and CDR2 SVGEGT come from the germline V gene. With V trimmed by 4 bases and J by 9 bases, 9 bases remained unmatched. There are 15 residues in the CDR3. CDR3 in amino acids: CASSSIDRGRGPQHF. CDR3 DNA sequence: TGTGCCAGCAGTTCCATAGACAGGGGGCGCGGGCCCCAGCATTTT.

This clonotype was seen more than once but under ten times. The V call is TRBV29-1, the J call TRBJ2-7; 10 nucleotides line up with TRBD2. V lost 0 bases to trimming and J lost 5 bases; unmatched junction nucleotides: 7. The CDR3 loop spans 15 amino acids. CDR1 and CDR2 from the germline V gene are SQVTM and ANQGSEA. CDR3: CSVEDPSGGVDEQYF. Written as DNA, the CDR3 is TGCAGCGTTGAAGACCCTAGCGGGGGAGTCGACGAGCAGTACTTC.

Only a few counts were recorded for this clonotype. The V and J genes are TRBV5-1 and TRBJ1-1; the D gene is possibly TRBD1 (5 bases). The CDR3 totals 11 residues. Germline values: CDR1 SGHRS, CDR2 YFSETQ. V dropped 1 base and J dropped 11 bases, with 9 bases sitting between them. CDR3 loop: CASSLQGVAFF. The CDR3 DNA follows: TGCGCCAGCAGCTTGCAGGGAGTTGCTTTCTTT.